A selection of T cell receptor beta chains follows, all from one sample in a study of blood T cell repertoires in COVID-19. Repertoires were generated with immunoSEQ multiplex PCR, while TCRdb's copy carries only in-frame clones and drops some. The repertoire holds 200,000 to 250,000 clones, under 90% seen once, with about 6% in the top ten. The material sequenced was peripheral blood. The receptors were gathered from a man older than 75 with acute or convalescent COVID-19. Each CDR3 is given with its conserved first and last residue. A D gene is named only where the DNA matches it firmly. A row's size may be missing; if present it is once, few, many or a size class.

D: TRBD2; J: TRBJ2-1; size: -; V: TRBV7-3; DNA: TGTGCCAGCAGCTCCTTAGCGGGAGTGGGCAATGAGCAGTTCTTC; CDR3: CASSSLAGVGNEQFF
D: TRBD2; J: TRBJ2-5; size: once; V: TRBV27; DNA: TGTGCCAGCAGTTTAGGGGGACTAGCGGGAGCTGTTGAGACCCAGTACTTC; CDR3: CASSLGGLAGAVETQYF
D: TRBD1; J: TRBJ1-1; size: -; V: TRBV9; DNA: TGTGCCAGCAGCGTAGGGTGGACAGGGTTAACTGAAGCTTTCTTT; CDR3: CASSVGWTGLTEAFF
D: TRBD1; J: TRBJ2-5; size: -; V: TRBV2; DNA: TGTGCCAGCAGGGTCGGACAGGGCCAAGAGACCCAGTACTTC; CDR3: CASRVGQGQETQYF
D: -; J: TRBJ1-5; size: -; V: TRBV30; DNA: TGTGCCTGGAGTGGGGGGGGTTATCAGCCCCAGCATTTT; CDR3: CAWSGGGYQPQHF
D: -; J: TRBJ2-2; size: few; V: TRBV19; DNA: TGTGCCAGTAGTGTAAACGTCAGGGGTGGCGGGGAGCTGTTTTTT; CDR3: CASSVNVRGGGELFF
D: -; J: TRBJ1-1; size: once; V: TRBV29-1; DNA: TGCAGCGTAGGGGACTTAAAGGGCACTGAAGCTTTCTTT; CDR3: CSVGDLKGTEAFF
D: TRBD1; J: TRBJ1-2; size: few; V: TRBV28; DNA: TGTGCCAGCAGTTCCTTAGGAACAGGGGATGGCTACACCTTC; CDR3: CASSSLGTGDGYTF
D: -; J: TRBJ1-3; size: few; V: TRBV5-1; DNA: TGCGCCAGCAGCTTGGCTGACAGCTCTGGAAACACCATATATTTT; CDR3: CASSLADSSGNTIYF
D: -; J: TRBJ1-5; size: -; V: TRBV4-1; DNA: TGCGCCAGCAGCCAAGATGGGCAGAGCTATAGCAATCAGCCCCAGCATTTT; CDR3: CASSQDGQSYSNQPQHF
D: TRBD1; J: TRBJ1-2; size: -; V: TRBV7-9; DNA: TGTGCCAGCAGCCTACAAGCCGGGACAGCAATCCACTATGGCTACACCTTC; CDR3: CASSLQAGTAIHYGYTF
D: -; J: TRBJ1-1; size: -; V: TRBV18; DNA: TGTGCCAGCTCACAAGACATCGGAGGATCTGAAGCTTTCTTT; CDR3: CASSQDIGGSEAFF
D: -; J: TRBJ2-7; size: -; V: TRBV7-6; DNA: TGTGCCAGCAGCTTAGGCAGTCAGAGGTACGAGCAGTACTTC; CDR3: CASSLGSQRYEQYF
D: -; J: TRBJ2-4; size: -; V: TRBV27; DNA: TGTGCCAGCGGGTTCAAGTCGGGGGCCAAAAACATTCAGTACTTC; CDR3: CASGFKSGAKNIQYF
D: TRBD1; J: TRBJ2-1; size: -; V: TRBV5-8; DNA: TGTGCCAGCAGCCCCGGGACAGGGGTTACGGGGGATGAGCAGTTCTTC; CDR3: CASSPGTGVTGDEQFF
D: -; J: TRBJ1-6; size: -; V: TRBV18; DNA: TGTGCCAGCTCACCTTCGTCGAATTCACCCCTCCACTTT; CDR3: CASSPSSNSPLHF
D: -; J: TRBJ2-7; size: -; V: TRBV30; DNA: TGTGCCTGGAGGGGGGATATTGGGCGGGGCTACGAGCAGTACTTC; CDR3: CAWRGDIGRGYEQYF
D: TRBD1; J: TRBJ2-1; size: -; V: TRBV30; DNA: TGTGCCTTCGGACAGGGTCCCTACAATGAGCAGTTCTTC; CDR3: CAFGQGPYNEQFF
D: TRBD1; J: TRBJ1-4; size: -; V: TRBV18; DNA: TGTGCCAGCTCACCAGGGACAGGGCGGAATGAAAAACTGTTTTTT; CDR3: CASSPGTGRNEKLFF
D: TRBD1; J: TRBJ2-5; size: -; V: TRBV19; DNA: TGTGCCAGTAGTATGGGACAGGGGGTCGGGACCCAGTACTTC; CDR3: CASSMGQGVGTQYF
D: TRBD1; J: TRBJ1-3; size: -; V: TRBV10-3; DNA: TGTGCCATCAGACCGGGACAGGGATCCGCTACTGGAAACACCATATATTTT; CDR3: CAIRPGQGSATGNTIYF
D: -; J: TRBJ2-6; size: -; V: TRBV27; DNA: TGTGCCAGCAGCCAGAGGTACTCTGGGGCCAACGTCCTGACTTTC; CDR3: CASSQRYSGANVLTF
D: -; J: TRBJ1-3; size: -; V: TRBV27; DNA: TGTGCCAGCAGTCAGGGCATTTCTGGAAACACCATATATTTT; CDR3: CASSQGISGNTIYF
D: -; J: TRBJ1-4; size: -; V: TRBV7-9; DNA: TGTGCCAGCAGCTTCGGACAGACTAATGAAAAACTGTTTTTT; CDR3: CASSFGQTNEKLFF
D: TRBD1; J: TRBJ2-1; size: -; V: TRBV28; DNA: TGTGCCAGCAGTTTGCACCTGACGACAGGGGGTGATGAGCAGTTCTTC; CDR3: CASSLHLTTGGDEQFF
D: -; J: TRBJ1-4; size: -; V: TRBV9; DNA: TGTGCCAGCAGCGGGGCGGACAGAGGTCGTGGAAAACTGTTTTTT; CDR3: CASSGADRGRGKLFF
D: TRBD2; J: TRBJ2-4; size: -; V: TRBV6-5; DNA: TGTGCCAGCAGTTACACTAGCGGGAAAAACATTCAGTACTTC; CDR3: CASSYTSGKNIQYF
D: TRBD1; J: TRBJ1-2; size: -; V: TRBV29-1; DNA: TGCAGCGTTGCGGGACAGGGGGCGTATGGCTACACCTTC; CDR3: CSVAGQGAYGYTF
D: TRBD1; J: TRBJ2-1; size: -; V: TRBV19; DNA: TGTGCCAGTAGCACAGGGACAGTTTACAATGAGCAGTTCTTC; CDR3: CASSTGTVYNEQFF
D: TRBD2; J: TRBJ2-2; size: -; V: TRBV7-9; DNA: TGTGCCAGCAGCCCCCGTTCCGGGGGGGCCAACACCGGGGAGCTGTTTTTT; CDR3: CASSPRSGGANTGELFF
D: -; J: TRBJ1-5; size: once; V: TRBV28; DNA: TGTGCCAGCAGTTTATTGGCAGGGTTTCAGCCCCAGCATTTT; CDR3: CASSLLAGFQPQHF
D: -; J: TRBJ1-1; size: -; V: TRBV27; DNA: TGTGCCAGCAGTTCTCCCATAGCGACTGAAGCTTTCTTT; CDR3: CASSSPIATEAFF
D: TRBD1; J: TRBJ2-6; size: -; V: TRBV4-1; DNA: TGCGCCAGCAGCCAGGACAGGTTCTCCGGGGCCAACGTCCTGACTTTC; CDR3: CASSQDRFSGANVLTF
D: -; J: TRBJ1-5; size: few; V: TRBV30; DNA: TGTGCCTGGAGTGTACGCGGACGGGGAAATCAGCCCCAGCATTTT; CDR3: CAWSVRGRGNQPQHF
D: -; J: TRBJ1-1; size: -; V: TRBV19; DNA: TGTGCCAGTATCACGGTCCCGTGGACTGAAGCTTTCTTT; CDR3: CASITVPWTEAFF
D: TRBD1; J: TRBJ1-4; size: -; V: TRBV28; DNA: TGTGCCAGCAGGCAGGGGGGTTTTGCGGCTAATGAAAAACTGTTTTTT; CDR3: CASRQGGFAANEKLFF
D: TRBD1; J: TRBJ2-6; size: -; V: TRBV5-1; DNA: TGCGCCAGCAGCTCGCTATGGGGACAGGGTCCCTCTGGGGCCAACGTCCTGACTTTC; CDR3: CASSSLWGQGPSGANVLTF
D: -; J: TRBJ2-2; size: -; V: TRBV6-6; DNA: TGTGCCAGCAGAAGCGGCTCTGAACGGGAGCTGTTTTTT; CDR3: CASRSGSERELFF
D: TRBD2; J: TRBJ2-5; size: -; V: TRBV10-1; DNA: TGCGCCAGACGAAGAGGCGGGAGGGCCCCAGAGACCCAGTACTTC; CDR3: CARRRGGRAPETQYF
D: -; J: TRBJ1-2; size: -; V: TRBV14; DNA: TGTGCCAGCAGCCAATATGCAGGGATGGACTATGGCTACACCTTC; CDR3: CASSQYAGMDYGYTF
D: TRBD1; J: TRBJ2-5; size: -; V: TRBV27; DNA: TGTGCCAACAGTCTCACAACGGACAGGAGCTTCCCCCAGTACTTC; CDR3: CANSLTTDRSFPQYF
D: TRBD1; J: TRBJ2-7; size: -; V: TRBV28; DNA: TGTGCCAGCAGGGGGGACAGGGCCTACGAGCAGTACTTC; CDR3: CASRGDRAYEQYF
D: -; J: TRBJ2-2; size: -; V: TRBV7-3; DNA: TGTGCCAGCAGCCCCCGCAGGACAACGAACACCGGGGAGCTGTTTTTT; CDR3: CASSPRRTTNTGELFF
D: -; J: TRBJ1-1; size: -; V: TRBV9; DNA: TGTGCCAGCAGCGCCAATGAGTGGACTGAAGCTTTCTTT; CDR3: CASSANEWTEAFF
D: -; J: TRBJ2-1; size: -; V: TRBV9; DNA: TGTGCCAGCAGCGTTTCAGGGAACCCCTACAATGAGCAGTTCTTC; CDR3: CASSVSGNPYNEQFF
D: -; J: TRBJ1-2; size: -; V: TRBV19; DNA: TGTGCCACTAGGTCTGGACAGAGTAACTATGGCTACACCTTC; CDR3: CATRSGQSNYGYTF
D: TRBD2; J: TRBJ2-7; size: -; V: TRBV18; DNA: TGTGCCAGCTCACCGGGGATGGGAGGGTCCTACGAGCAGTACTTC; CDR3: CASSPGMGGSYEQYF
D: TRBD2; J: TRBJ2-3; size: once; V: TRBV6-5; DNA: TGTGCCAGCAGTTATACGCGGGAGGGCCGAGGTACGCAGTATTTT; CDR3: CASSYTREGRGTQYF
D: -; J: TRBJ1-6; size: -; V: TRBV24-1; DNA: TGTGCCACCAGTGATAGAATCTCTTCGGGCTCCTATAATTCACCCCTCCACTTT; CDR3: CATSDRISSGSYNSPLHF
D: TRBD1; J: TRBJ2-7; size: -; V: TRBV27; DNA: TGTGCCAGCAGGACAGGGGGCCACAGCGGGAGAGGTTACGAGCAGTACTTC; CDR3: CASRTGGHSGRGYEQYF
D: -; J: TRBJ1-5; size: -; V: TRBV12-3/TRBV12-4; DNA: TGTGCCAGCAGTTACAGGGTTTATCAGCCCCAGCATTTT; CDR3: CASSYRVYQPQHF